This T cell receptor beta chain was recorded in a study of cytomegalovirus exposure and HLA in healthy donors. Germline CDR1 and CDR2: KGHSH and LQKENI. Trimming cost V 3 bases and J 7 bases; bases outside gene matches: 5. CDR3 size: 15 residues. The sample holds a few counts of this clone. What it binds is unknown. The PCR ran on 60 Vbeta and 13 Jbeta primers. Data came from immunoSEQ multiplex PCR; TCRdb stores just in-frame clones and leaves some out. The profile shows about 150,000 clones, around 80% of them singletons. General study results and limits: Cytomegalovirus status was reportedly diagnosed by the classifier with high sensitivity and specificity.

Material for sequencing was PBMCs. The sequence was obtained from a man in his forties in good health and CMV-seropositive. This chain connects TRBV18 to TRBJ2-2; 10 bases line up with TRBD2. The CDR3 region has the DNA TGTGCCAGCTCACCGGGGCTAGCGGGAGACGGGGAGCTGTTTTTT. The encoded protein is CASSPGLAGDGELFF.